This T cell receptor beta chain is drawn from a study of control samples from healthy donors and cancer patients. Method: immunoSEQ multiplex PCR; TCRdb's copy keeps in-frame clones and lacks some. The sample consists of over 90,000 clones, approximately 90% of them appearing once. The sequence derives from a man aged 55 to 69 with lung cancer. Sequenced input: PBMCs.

The CDR3 spells CASRSPGQSTDTQYF. In DNA, the CDR3 is TGTGCCAGCAGGAGCCCGGGACAGAGCACAGATACGCAGTATTTT. The rearrangement links TRBV27 to TRBJ2-3, with TRBD1 matching over 7 bases. V lost 6 bases and J lost 0; bases outside the gene matches: 6. Germline lookup yields CDR1 MNHEY and CDR2 SMNVEV (reference sequence). The CDR3 runs 15 residues.